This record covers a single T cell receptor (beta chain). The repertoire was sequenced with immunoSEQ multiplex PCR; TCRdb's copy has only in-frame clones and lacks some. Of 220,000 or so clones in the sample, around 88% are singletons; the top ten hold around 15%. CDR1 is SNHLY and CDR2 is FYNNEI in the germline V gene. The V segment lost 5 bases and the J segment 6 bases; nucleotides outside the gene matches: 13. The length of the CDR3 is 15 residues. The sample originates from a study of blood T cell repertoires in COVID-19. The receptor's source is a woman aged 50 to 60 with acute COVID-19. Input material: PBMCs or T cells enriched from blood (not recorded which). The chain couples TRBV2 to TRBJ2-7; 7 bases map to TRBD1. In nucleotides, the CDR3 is TGTGCCAGCAGTAGAAATCTACAGGGGCTGGGCGAGCAGTACTTC. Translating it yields CASSRNLQGLGEQYF.